This T cell receptor (beta chain) was recovered during a study of PD-1 blockade in classical Hodgkin lymphoma. Study outcomes and limitations: Patients newly diagnosed and complete responders had comparable baseline diversity. By cycle point C4D1, TCR diversity had risen significantly in CD4+ cells (but not CD8+ cells).

Each and every patient relapsed after autologous stem cell transplantation, and patients got differing brentuximab vedotin exposure. Repertoires were generated with immunoSEQ multiplex PCR, while TCRdb's copy carries only in-frame clones and drops some. In the table there are 70,000 or so clones, 71% of which are singletons. This clone was found once. What it binds is not known. The source was peripheral blood mononuclear cells (PBMCs), collected before the second cycle of nivolumab. The TCR was taken from a human donor with classical Hodgkin lymphoma.

CDR3 residues: CASSGGLAGYNEQFF. The CDR3 DNA reads TGTGCCAGCAGCGGGGGACTAGCGGGCTACAATGAGCAGTTCTTC. The V gene is TRBV9, the J gene TRBJ2-1; TRBD2 aligns across 12 bases. The germline V gene encodes CDR1 SGDLS and CDR2 YYNGEE. This CDR3 is built from 15 residues. The ends lost 3 bases at V and 3 bases at J; junction bases unmatched: 1.